This entry features one T cell receptor beta chain sequence. Its cognate antigen has yet to be identified. No qualities accompany the bases; no much larger clone lies one base away. The data were taken from a study of shared clonotypes between healthy human individuals (dated by TCRdb to 2020 to 2021). Regarding the study in general: The cohort comprised a couple of women and a few men aged 18 to 49 years. Libraries were prepared and TCR repertoires were sequenced by different laboratories using diverse techniques, in order to increase sequencing depth and limit assay-specific biases. Blood TCR repertoires of about 5 healthy adults were deeply sequenced to estimate repertoire size and the extent of clonotype sharing between individuals. Per donor, leukapheresis produced somewhere between about 0.94 and 9 billion PBMCs. Per donor, three plates each were used for CD4 naive and CD4 memory, two for CD8 naive, and one for CD8 memory.

Using the deep immunoSEQ assay, multiplex PCR amplified TCR CDR3 regions from genomic DNA. Extracted genomic DNA from each cell subset was distributed evenly across all wells of several immunoSEQ 96-well plates, and each plate was treated as a replicate. For sorted subsets, roughly 200 ng of genomic DNA, equivalent to 30,000 or so T cell genomes, went into each replicate PCR. The purified libraries were quantified using a Qubit 3.0 fluorometer, sized with a Bioanalyzer 2100, and then quantified again using the KAPA Library Quantification kit. Every immunoSEQ 96-well plate was sequenced on a separate single-read 150-cycle Illumina NextSeq 550 flow cell. Processing in the source paper ran as follows. The immunoSEQ output contained only junctional sequences without quality scores, so filtering could not match that applied to full-length reads. To assign V/J genes and CDR3, sequences were annotated using PyIR, a Python wrapper for IgBLAST v1.9, with IMGT germline references. Reads were removed for weak V/J assignments (E-value above 1e-6), missing CDR3, stop codons, out-of-frame junctions, or ambiguous translated residues. V3J clonotypes were defined as sequences sharing an identical inferred V gene, J gene, and CDR3 amino acid sequence. The percentage overlap between two repertoires was calculated by dividing the number of shared unique clonotypes by the size of the smaller repertoire. RTK rarefaction, the Chao1 estimator, and Recon v2.1 estimates of unobserved clonotypes were used to assess repertoire richness. For all TCRbeta clonotypes obtained by the gDNA method from a few donors, generation probabilities were computed with OLGA. Here the immuneACCESS table is served through TCRdb, limited to in-frame sequences with V and J called. Missing clones are a known gap in these copies; in checked studies unresolved V genes cover under half, and the rest lacks a known reason. That table is the source of V, J and clone size, and D and trimming were worked out from the DNA. In all, the sample holds around 2.5 million clones, and 80% to 95% of those were seen once. Jointly, the top ten make up about 0.39% of the sample.

The CDR1 and CDR2 encoded by the germline V gene (reference sequence) are SGHNT and YYREEE. Reading from cysteine to phenylalanine, the CDR3 counts 15 amino acids. CDR3 DNA is the only sequence kept; it has 45 bases, read in frame from the first base. Compared with germline, V lacks 0 bases and J lacks 5 bases; bases without a gene match: 6. Overall study results and their limits: Clonotypes shared by all four sorted-subset donors showed higher generation probabilities than non-shared clonotypes. Because the study included only a small number of donors, the genetic and exposure-history diversity represented was limited. Only blood was sampled, and tissue TCR repertoires likely differ from those in blood. Estimated clonotype richness was generally larger for naive than for memory subsets. Approximately 5% of naive CD4, 3% to 4% of naive CD8, about 2.4% of memory CD4, and roughly 0.4% of memory CD8 clonotypes were shared across a few donors. Rarefaction of sorted-subset datasets indicated incomplete sequencing despite the large sequencing depth. Based on pairwise subsampling, the degree of clonotype sharing among donors was expected to be affected by sequencing depth.

The donors were healthy, HIV-negative adults with no recently reported acute infections or vaccinations. Every donor was a Caucasian adult living in Nashville, Tennessee, USA. CD4+ T cells were enriched by magnetic negative selection; naive cells were then positively selected on CD45RA, and the negative fraction formed the memory subset. After blood collection by leukapheresis, PBMCs were isolated using Ficoll-Histopaque density gradient centrifugation and then cryopreserved in the vapor phase of liquid nitrogen. Analytical flow cytometry was used to check the purity and quantity of every magnetically sorted T cell population. Each sorted fraction had its genomic DNA isolated and then quantified by UV absorbance on a Nanodrop 2000c.

The receptor was derived from a young man in good health. Some clones in this sample may be carry-over from other donors' samples. Rearrangement joined TRBV5-4 to TRBJ1-2, with TRBD1 matching 8 junction bases. The sequencing sample was made of naive CD4+ T cells from PBMCs. Reading the label with the study, this specimen's cell subset or site is: CD45RA+ positively selected. The CDR3 protein is CASSLGTGQLYGYTF. The DNA sequence is TGTGCCAGCAGCTTGGGGACAGGGCAACTTTATGGCTACACCTTC.